One and the same sample provided the 17 T cell receptor beta chains below, sequenced in a study of cytomegalovirus exposure and HLA in healthy donors. Primers: 60 Vbeta forward and 13 Jbeta reverse. Here immunoSEQ multiplex PCR was the method, and the copy in TCRdb shows in-frame clones only, minus some. The table lists tens of thousands of clones, approximately 71% of them singletons. Input material: PBMCs. The receptors were gathered from a man aged 55 to 70 in good health and CMV-seropositive.

This clone turned up a few times. V is TRBV9 and J is TRBJ2-1; 10 positions agree with TRBD1. This CDR3 contains 15 residues. Germline V gene data show CDR1 as SGDLS and CDR2 as YYNGEE. Unmatched junction bases numbered 3, after V lost 4 bases and J lost 2 bases. The CDR3 spells CASSRDRGPYNEQFF. The CDR3 bases are TGTGCCAGCAGCCGGGACAGGGGCCCCTACAATGAGCAGTTCTTC. Based on the CDR3 plus reference TRBV9 and TRBJ2-1, the full variable domain is DSGVTQTPKHLITATGQRVTLRCSPRSGDLSVYWYQQSLDQGLQFLIQYYNGEERAKGNILERFSAQQFPDLHSELNLSSLELGDSALYFCASSRDRGPYNEQFFGPGTRLTVL.

V usage is TRBV15 and J usage is TRBJ2-3; possibly TRBD1 for D (9 bases). This CDR3 has 21 residues. CDR1 is LNHNV, CDR2 YYDKDF, per germline (reference sequence). Trimming stripped 6 bases from V and 5 bases from J, with 36 bases between. DNA of the CDR3: TGTGCCACCAGGCAGCCCGCGACAGGGGGAGCAGGGCGGGGGGCTGGAGATACGCAGTATTTT. Translating it yields CATRQPATGGAGRGAGDTQYF.

The chain is built from TRBV27 and TRBJ2-3; D is unclear. Germline CDR1 is MNHEY and CDR2 is SMNVEV (reference sequence). This CDR3 is 14 amino acids long. V was pared by 7 bases and J by 6 bases, with 17 bases between. The CDR3 region is CASTTAANGDTQYF. In DNA form, the CDR3 reads TGTGCCAGCACTACCGCGGCTAATGGGGATACGCAGTATTTT.

CDR3: CASSLIPAGVNTGELFF. For the CDR3, the DNA is TGTGCCAGCAGCCTAATCCCGGCGGGGGTGAACACCGGGGAGCTGTTTTTT. The J gene is TRBJ2-2, the V gene TRBV7-9; TRBD2 agrees at 7 bases. CDR3 length: 17 amino acids. Germline values: CDR1 SEHNR, CDR2 FQNEAQ (reference sequence). After removal of 5 bases from V and 1 base from J, the junction contained 10 bases not matched to a gene.

V usage is TRBV5-1 and J usage is TRBJ1-2; TRBD1 matches 7 bases. Germline lookup yields CDR1 SGHRS and CDR2 YFSETQ. The V and J ends lost 4 bases and 2 bases, in that order; junction bases with no gene match: 5. There are 14 residues in the CDR3. The CDR3 region is CASSPGTENYGYTF. CDR3 bases: TGCGCCAGCAGCCCCGGGACAGAAAACTATGGCTACACCTTC.

This clone was detected a few times. The CDR3 protein is CASDRDSYEQYF. For the CDR3, the DNA is TGTGCCAGCGACCGGGACAGTTACGAGCAGTACTTC. This chain joins TRBV6-1 and TRBJ2-7, with TRBD1 matching 7 bases. Germline values: CDR1 MNHNS, CDR2 SASEGT. The CDR3 has 12 amino acids. V lost 8 bases and J lost 4; bases outside the gene matches: 5.

In DNA, the CDR3 is TGTGCCAGCAGTGACTCGACTAGCGGGGGGGCAGATACGCAGTATTTT. This encodes CASSDSTSGGADTQYF. This chain connects TRBV6-4 to TRBJ2-3; TRBD2 matches 14 bases. CDR3 length equals 16 residues. V was clipped by 0 bases and J by 4 bases; unmatched bases: 0. Germline V gene data show CDR1 as MRHNA and CDR2 as SNTAGT.

The rearrangement links TRBV6-6 to TRBJ1-1; TRBD1 might be the D (5 bases). Germline CDR1 and CDR2: MNHNY and SVGAGI (reference sequence). V lost 5 bases and J 4 bases, leaving 11 bases between the germline ends. CDR3 length: 13 residues. CDR3 coding DNA: TGTGCCAGCAGTCCGCGGGGGAGCACTGAAGCTTTCTTT. Translating it yields CASSPRGSTEAFF.

V usage is TRBV5-1 and J usage is TRBJ2-2; a possible D gene is TRBD1 (6 bases). CDR1 SGHRS and CDR2 YFSETQ come from the germline V gene. V shed 5 bases and J shed 5 bases, with 16 bases lying between them. CDR3 length: 15 amino acids. The CDR3 spells CASSVGTIFTGELFF. DNA of the CDR3: TGCGCCAGCAGTGTGGGGACAATCTTTACCGGGGAGCTGTTTTTT.

The gene calls are TRBV2 and TRBJ2-3; D possibly corresponds to TRBD2 (6 bases). Trimming shortened V by 3 bases and J by 2 bases, and 9 bases separated the two germline ends. Germline V lookup: CDR1 SNHLY, CDR2 FYNNEI. The CDR3 has 14 amino acids. This chain's CDR3 is CASSEVDYTDTQYF. The CDR3 DNA follows: TGTGCCAGCAGTGAGGTGGACTACACAGATACGCAGTATTTT.

CDR3 bases: TGTGCCAGCAGAGCCAGGGGCGGAATAAACTATGGCTACACCTTC. Protein sequence: CASRARGGINYGYTF. The chain has TRBV27 and TRBJ1-2; TRBD1 might be the D (6 bases). Germline V lookup: CDR1 MNHEY, CDR2 SMNVEV (reference sequence). V shed 6 bases and J shed 2 bases, with 16 bases lying between them. This CDR3 is built from 15 residues.

V and J are TRBV10-3 and TRBJ2-1; 14 bases align to TRBD2. The CDR3 has 15 amino acids. Germline CDR1 reads ENHRY; CDR2 reads SYGVKD. The V gene end was trimmed by 3 bases and the J gene end by 9 bases; junction bases not matched to a gene: 4. CDR3 bases: TGTGCCATCAGTGACGGGACTAGCGGGAGCGGTGAGCAGTTCTTC. This gives the protein CAISDGTSGSGEQFF.

This sequence joins TRBV2 and TRBJ1-1; D may be TRBD1 (5 bases). Trimming took off 8 bases at V and 0 bases at J, with 19 bases between the two ends. There are 16 residues in the CDR3. Germline assignment: CDR1 SNHLY and CDR2 FYNNEI. The CDR3 region has the DNA TGTGCCAGCCGACCTGGTGCGGCAGGGATGAACACTGAAGCTTTCTTT. Protein product: CASRPGAAGMNTEAFF.

This clone has only a few counts. V gene TRBV27 combines with J gene TRBJ2-3; tentative D call: TRBD2 (5 bases). The CDR3 is made up of 15 amino acids. Deletions cut 6 bases from V and 1 base from J, with 14 bases between. Germline V CDR1 and CDR2: MNHEY, SMNVEV (reference sequence). In DNA form, the CDR3 reads TGTGCCAGCAGATTAATCCGGGGAGGCACAGATACGCAGTATTTT. As protein: CASRLIRGGTDTQYF.

This clone was recorded a few times. The genes are TRBV10-2 and TRBJ2-7; 10 nucleotides line up with TRBD2. Germline assignment: CDR1 WSHSY and CDR2 SAAADI. With 4 bases clipped from V and 3 bases from J, the junction kept 3 bases outside the gene matches. The CDR3 totals 14 residues. The CDR3 region has the DNA TGCGCCAGCAGTGGGACTAGCGGCCTCTACGAGCAGTACTTC. Its protein is CASSGTSGLYEQYF.

The chain couples TRBV25-1 to TRBJ2-3; D may be TRBD2 (6 bases). Deletions cut 2 bases from V and 0 bases from J, with 6 bases between. The CDR3 covers 14 residues. Germline V gene lookup returns CDR1 MGHDK and CDR2 SYGVNS. This CDR3 is CASSELASTDTQYF. The CDR3 nucleotides read TGTGCCAGCAGTGAACTAGCGAGCACAGATACGCAGTATTTT.

This clone was detected only a few times. The chain carries TRBV6-1 and TRBJ1-2, with 11 bases lining up with TRBD1. Germline V gene lookup returns CDR1 MNHNS and CDR2 SASEGT. The CDR3 spans 15 residues. The V gene end was trimmed by 5 bases and the J gene end by 8 bases; junction bases not matched to a gene: 10. The CDR3 here is CASSFLDRGLGGYTF. DNA for the CDR3: TGTGCCAGCAGTTTTCTGGACAGGGGGCTGGGCGGCTACACCTTC.